This TCR beta chain was recorded in a study of shared clonotypes between healthy human individuals. Study information: Per-donor plates numbered three CD4 naive, three CD4 memory, two CD8 naive and one CD8 memory. Study results and caveats: Clonotypes shared by all four sorted-subset donors had higher generation probabilities than non-shared clonotypes.

Splitting of each subset's genomic DNA was done evenly across several immunoSEQ plates. The table came from immunoSEQ multiplex PCR; TCRdb's copy has only in-frame clones and leaves some out. The sample records roughly 1,100,000 clones, around four fifths being singletons. This clone turned up a few times. Its cognate antigen is unknown. It was into CD45RA+ naive and CD45RA-negative memory subsets that the CD4+ cells were split. The sequence was obtained from a man aged 18 to 29 in good health. Material for sequencing was memory CD4+ T cells sorted from blood. Documented subset: CD45RA-negative fraction.

CDR3 loop: CASREWIVETQYF. The CDR3 DNA follows: TGTGCCAGCCGAGAATGGATTGTGGAGACCCAGTACTTC. V and J are TRBV6-1 and TRBJ2-5; D is ambiguous. With 8 bases removed from V and 5 bases from J, the gap between germline ends came to 15 bases. The CDR3 consists of 13 residues. CDR1 MNHNS and CDR2 SASEGT come from the germline V gene.